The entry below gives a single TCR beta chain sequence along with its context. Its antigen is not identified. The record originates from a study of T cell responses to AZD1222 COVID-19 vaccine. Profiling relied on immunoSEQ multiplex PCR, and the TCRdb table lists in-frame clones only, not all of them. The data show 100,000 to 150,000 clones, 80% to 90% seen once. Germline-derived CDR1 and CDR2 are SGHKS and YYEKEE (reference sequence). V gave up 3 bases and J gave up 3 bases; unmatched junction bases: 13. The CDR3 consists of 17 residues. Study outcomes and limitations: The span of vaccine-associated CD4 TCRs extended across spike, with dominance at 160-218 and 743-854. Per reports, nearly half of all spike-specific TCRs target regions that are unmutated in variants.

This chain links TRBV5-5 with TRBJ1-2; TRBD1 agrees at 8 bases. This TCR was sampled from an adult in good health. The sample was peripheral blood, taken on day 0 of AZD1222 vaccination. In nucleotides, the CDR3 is TGTGCCAGCAGCTGGGACCTCGGGCAGGGGGCTGACTATGGCTACACCTTC. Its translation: CASSWDLGQGADYGYTF.